This TCR beta chain was recorded in a study of cytomegalovirus exposure and HLA in healthy donors. With 60 Vbeta and 13 Jbeta primers, the PCR was carried out. Method: immunoSEQ multiplex PCR; TCRdb's copy keeps in-frame clones and lacks some. Among about 140,000 clones listed, approximately 79% were seen once. As for the donors, each was a healthy bone marrow donor. Per germline, CDR1 SGHRS and CDR2 YFSETQ. Between the trimmed V and J ends, which lost 3 bases and 8 bases, there was a span of 6 bases. CDR3 length equals 12 residues. This TCR was sampled from a woman in her thirties in good health and CMV-seronegative. The genes are TRBV5-1 and TRBJ1-6; TRBD1 is a possible D gene (6 bases). Sequencing was done on a sample of PBMCs. CDR3 sequence: CASSSGDSPLHF. Here the CDR3 DNA reads TGCGCCAGCAGCTCAGGGGATTCACCCCTCCACTTT.